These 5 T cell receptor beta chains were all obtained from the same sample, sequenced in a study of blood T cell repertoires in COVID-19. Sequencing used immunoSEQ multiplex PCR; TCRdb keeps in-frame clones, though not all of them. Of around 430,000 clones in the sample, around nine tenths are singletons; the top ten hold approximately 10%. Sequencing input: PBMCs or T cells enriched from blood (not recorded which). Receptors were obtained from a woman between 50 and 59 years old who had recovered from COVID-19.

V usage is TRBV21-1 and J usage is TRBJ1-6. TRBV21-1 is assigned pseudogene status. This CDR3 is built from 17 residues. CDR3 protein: CASSKGDSGRGNSPLHF. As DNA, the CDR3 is TGTGCCAGCAGCAAAGGCGATTCGGGCCGAGGGAATTCACCCCTCCACTTT.

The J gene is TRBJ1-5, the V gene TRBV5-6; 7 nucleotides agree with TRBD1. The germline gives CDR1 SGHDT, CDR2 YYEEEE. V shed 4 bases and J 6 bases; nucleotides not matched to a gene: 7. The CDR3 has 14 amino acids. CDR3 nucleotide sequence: TGTGCCAGCAGCCGAGGGACAGCTTCTCAGCCCCAGCATTTT. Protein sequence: CASSRGTASQPQHF.

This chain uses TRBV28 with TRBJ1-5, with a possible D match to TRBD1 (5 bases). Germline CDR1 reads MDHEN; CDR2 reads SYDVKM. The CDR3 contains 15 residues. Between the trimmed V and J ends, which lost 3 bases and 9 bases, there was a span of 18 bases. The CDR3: CASSFYGDPGGPQHF. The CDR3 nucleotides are TGTGCCAGCAGTTTTTACGGAGATCCGGGGGGGCCCCAGCATTTT.

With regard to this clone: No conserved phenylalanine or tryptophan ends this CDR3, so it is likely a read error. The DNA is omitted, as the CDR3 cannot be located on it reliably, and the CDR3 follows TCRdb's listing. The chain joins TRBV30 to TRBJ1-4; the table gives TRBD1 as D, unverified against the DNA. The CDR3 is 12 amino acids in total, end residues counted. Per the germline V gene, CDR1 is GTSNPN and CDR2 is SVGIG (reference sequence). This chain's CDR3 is CAWSVLQGQLVL.

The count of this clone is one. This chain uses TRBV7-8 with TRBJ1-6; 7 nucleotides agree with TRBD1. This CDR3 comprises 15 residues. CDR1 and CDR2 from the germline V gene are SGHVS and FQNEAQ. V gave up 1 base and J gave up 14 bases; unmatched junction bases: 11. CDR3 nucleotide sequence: TGTGCCAGCAGCTTAGTCGGGTTTCAGGGGGACGCCCTCCACTTT. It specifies CASSLVGFQGDALHF.